The 7 T cell receptor beta chains listed next were all sequenced from one sample in a study of shared clonotypes between healthy human individuals (TCRdb year 2020). Receptor amplification or capture employed the immunoSEQ multiplex PCR assay. Sourced from immuneACCESS, this table was stored by TCRdb with only in-frame sequences that have V and J called. A share of the clones is absent; for the studies checked, an unresolved V gene accounts for under half, and the remainder has no known explanation. The sample records about 1.5 million clones, 98% of which are singletons. The biggest ten clones account for 0.4% to 0.45% of the sample. Sequencing used naive CD4+ T cells sorted from blood. Read against the paper, the sample's cell subset or site label means: CD45RA+ positively selected. Receptors originate from a man aged 25 to 45 in good health.

The gene calls are TRBV7-8 and TRBJ2-1; TRBD2 might be the D (5 bases). V was shortened by 4 bases and J by 13 bases, with 17 bases between the two germline ends. Germline V CDR1 and CDR2: SGHVS, FQNEAQ. There are 13 residues in the CDR3. In DNA form, the CDR3 reads TGTGCCAGCAGCTGGTGGGAGATCCCGCAACAGTTCTTC. Translated: CASSWWEIPQQFF.

The CDR3 spells CASSFRGPSRSYTF. DNA for the CDR3: TGTGCCAGCAGCTTCAGAGGACCCTCTCGGAGCTACACCTTC. The V gene is TRBV13, the J gene TRBJ1-2, with D unclear. With 3 bases removed from V and 9 bases from J, the gap between germline ends came to 17 bases. The CDR3 length is 14 residues. CDR1 and CDR2 from the germline V gene are PRHDT and FYEKMQ (reference sequence).

This chain joins TRBV6-6 and TRBJ2-7; a possible D gene is TRBD1 (5 bases). V was pared by 5 bases and J by 9 bases, with 11 bases between. The CDR3 spans 11 residues. CDR1 and CDR2 from the germline V gene are MNHNY and SVGAGI (reference sequence). CDR3 DNA: TGTGCCAGCAGTAGCAGACAGTTGCAGTACTTC. Translating it yields CASSSRQLQYF.

The chain couples TRBV7-2 to TRBJ1-1, with D unclear. V lost 0 bases, J lost 0 bases, and 8 bases lay in between. This CDR3 region has 15 residues. CDR1 and CDR2 (germline): SGHTA, FQGNSA. The CDR3 is CASSLAIGMNTEAFF. Here the CDR3 DNA reads TGTGCCAGCAGCTTAGCGATAGGTATGAACACTGAAGCTTTCTTT. The whole variable domain, filled in from reference TRBV7-2 and TRBJ1-1, reads GAGVSQSPSNKVTEKGKDVELRCDPISGHTALYWYRQSLGQGLEFLIYFQGNSAPDKSGLPSDRFSAERTGGSVSTLTIQRTQQEDSAVYLCASSLAIGMNTEAFFGQGTRLTVV.

This chain joins TRBV5-1 and TRBJ2-3, with D tentatively TRBD2 (6 bases). From germline, CDR1 is SGHRS and CDR2 YFSETQ. The CDR3 loop spans 16 amino acids. Trimming took 4 bases from V and 0 from J, leaving 15 bases between them. The CDR3 protein is CASSTPDYRSTDTQYF. CDR3 nucleotide sequence: TGCGCCAGCAGCACACCGGACTACCGAAGCACAGATACGCAGTATTTT.

This clone has just one count. The chain is built from TRBV5-1 and TRBJ2-7; no definite D call. The germline V and J ends were trimmed by 0 bases and 5 bases, with 12 bases remaining between them. The CDR3 spans 14 residues. Looked up from germline, CDR1 is SGHRS and CDR2 is YFSETQ. The DNA for the CDR3 is TGCGCCAGCAGCTTGGACGAGGCGGTCCACGAGCAGTACTTC. This encodes CASSLDEAVHEQYF.

The chain combines TRBV30 with TRBJ1-6, with 7 bases matching TRBD1. The V and J ends lost 7 bases and 8 bases, in that order; junction bases with no gene match: 5. CDR1 and CDR2 (germline): GTSNPN, SVGIG (reference sequence). The CDR3 is made up of 12 amino acids. The CDR3 DNA follows: TGTGCCTCCGGACAGGCAGATTCACCCCTCCACTTT. As protein: CASGQADSPLHF. Filled out from reference TRBV30 and TRBJ1-6, the complete variable domain reads SQTIHQWPATLVQPVGSPLSLECTVEGTSNPNLYWYRQAAGRGLQLLFYSVGIGQISSEVPQNLSASRPQDRQFILSSKKLLLSDSGFYLCASGQADSPLHFGNGTRLTVT.